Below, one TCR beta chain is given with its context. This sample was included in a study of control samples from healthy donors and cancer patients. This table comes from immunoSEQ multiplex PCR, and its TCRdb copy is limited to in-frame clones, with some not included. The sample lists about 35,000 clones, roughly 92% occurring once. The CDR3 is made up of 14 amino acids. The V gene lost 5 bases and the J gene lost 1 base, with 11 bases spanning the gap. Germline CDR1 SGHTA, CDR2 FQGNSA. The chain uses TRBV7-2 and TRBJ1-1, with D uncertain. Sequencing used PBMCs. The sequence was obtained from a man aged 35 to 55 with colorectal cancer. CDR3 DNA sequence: TGTGCCAGCAGCCTGACGACGGGGAACACTGAAGCTTTCTTT. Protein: CASSLTTGNTEAFF.